The 8 T cell receptor beta chains presented below share a single source sample, sequenced in a study of OX40 agonist ivuxolimab in advanced cancers. Clones were sequenced by immunoSEQ multiplex PCR, and TCRdb holds only the in-frame ones, with some missing. The sample has roughly 70,000 clones, 85% seen once. Here the sequenced sample was CD4+ or CD8+ T cells sorted from blood, taken in a trial of the OX40 agonist ivuxolimab. These TCRs come from an adult with an advanced solid tumor such as melanoma, head and neck, liver or kidney cancer.

V and J are TRBV27 and TRBJ2-5, with TRBD2 as a possible D gene (5 bases). CDR1 and CDR2 from the germline V gene are MNHEY and SMNVEV (reference sequence). The CDR3 loop spans 14 amino acids. Trimming took 5 bases from V and 4 from J, leaving 14 bases between them. The CDR3 is CASSPRPGLETQYF. In DNA, the CDR3 is TGTGCCAGCAGTCCCCGTCCGGGGTTAGAGACCCAGTACTTC.

Comment on this clone: The same CDR3 is also encoded by other DNA sequences in this sample. The chain couples TRBV11-3 to TRBJ2-1; TRBD1 agrees at 7 bases. With V trimmed by 0 bases and J by 4 bases, 3 bases remained unmatched. CDR1 and CDR2 from the germline V gene are SGHNT and YENEEA. The CDR3 runs to 15 residues. CDR3 bases: TGTGCCAGCAGCTTAGAAGGGGGCCCGTACAATGAGCAGTTCTTC. It specifies CASSLEGGPYNEQFF.

The CDR3 loop reads CASRTGLDNSPLHF. Written as DNA, the CDR3 is TGTGCCAGCAGAACAGGGTTGGACAATTCACCCCTCCACTTT. The rearrangement links TRBV6-6 to TRBJ1-6; tentative D call: TRBD1 (6 bases). Germline V gene sequence: CDR1 MNHNY, CDR2 SVGAGI (reference sequence). The CDR3 is 14 residues long. V was cut by 6 bases and J by 7 bases, with 13 bases left in between.

This chain uses TRBV19 with TRBJ2-7; D gene unclear. The CDR3 has 13 amino acids. In germline, CDR1 is LNHDA, CDR2 SQIVND (reference sequence). The germline V and J ends were trimmed by 11 bases and 0 bases, with 14 bases remaining between them. The CDR3 loop reads CASSRSLSYEQYF. In DNA form, the CDR3 reads TGTGCCTCCAGCAGGTCTCTCTCCTACGAGCAGTACTTC.

The chain employs TRBV7-2 and TRBJ2-7; D is unresolved. CDR1 and CDR2 (germline): SGHTA, FQGNSA. V lost 2 bases to trimming and J lost 9 bases, with 14 bases between them. The length of the CDR3 is 13 residues. CDR3 amino acids: CASSLNRLTVQYF. The CDR3, as DNA: TGTGCCAGCAGCTTAAACCGCCTTACGGTGCAGTACTTC.

The table lists this clone with a few counts. This chain uses TRBV11-2 with TRBJ1-5; D remains ambiguous. In germline, CDR1 is SGHAT, CDR2 FQNNGV. The CDR3 covers 13 residues. The V and J ends lost 0 bases and 7 bases respectively, with 7 bases between them. The DNA for the CDR3 is TGTGCCAGCAGCTTAGATGTAAGGCAGCCCCAGCATTTT. Translated: CASSLDVRQPQHF. The full variable domain, rest sourced from reference TRBV11-2 and TRBJ1-5, is EAGVAQSPRYKIIEKRQSVAFWCNPISGHATLYWYQQILGQGPKLLIQFQNNGVVDDSQLPKDRFSAERLKGVDSTLKIQPAKLEDSAVYLCASSLDVRQPQHFGDGTRLSIL.

V is TRBV30 and J is TRBJ1-4; 7 positions match TRBD1. Trimming cost V 4 bases and J 7 bases; bases outside gene matches: 9. The CDR3 length is 14 residues. Germline V gene data show CDR1 as GTSNPN and CDR2 as SVGIG (reference sequence). In DNA form, the CDR3 reads TGTGCCTGGAAATCGGGACAGCGGGGTGAAAAACTGTTTTTT. This sequence encodes CAWKSGQRGEKLFF.

This clone is labeled as medium-sized. The V gene is TRBV30, the J gene TRBJ1-1; TRBD1 matches 7 bases. CDR1 GTSNPN and CDR2 SVGIG come from the germline V gene (reference sequence). The junction had 9 bases not matched to a gene; V was cut back by 0 bases and J by 5 bases. The CDR3 contains 15 residues. CDR3 residues: CAWSVRPRGETEAFF. CDR3 nucleotides: TGTGCCTGGAGTGTAAGGCCCAGGGGGGAGACTGAAGCTTTCTTT.